This TCR beta chain is drawn from a study of control samples from healthy donors and cancer patients. TCRdb's copy holds only in-frame clones and misses some; the assay was immunoSEQ multiplex PCR. This table has 170,000 or so clones, around 94% appearing once. This CDR3 has 15 amino acids. Trimming removed 3 bases from V and 1 base from J; junction bases left unmatched: 2. The germline V gene has CDR1 MDHEN and CDR2 SYDVKM. This clonotype was sampled from a woman aged 18-29 years in good health. The chain employs TRBV28 and TRBJ1-1; 10 nucleotides line up with TRBD1. Specimen: blood. For the CDR3, the DNA is TGTGCCAGCAGTTTGGACAGGGGGGGGAACACTGAAGCTTTCTTT. Amino acid sequence: CASSLDRGGNTEAFF.